In this sample, the clone carrying this TCR beta chain turned up a few times. No antigen is known for it. The sample belongs to a study of T cells in Graves' hyperthyroidism and ophthalmopathy. Overall study: Initial diagnosis, before any treatment, was when peripheral blood was collected. Study-level findings and limits: The model made its ophthalmopathy prediction, and onset followed a median approximately six months later.

Stable hyperthyroidism: no ophthalmopathy progression over 18 months of follow-up. Hyperthyroidism, newly diagnosed and lasting under 2 months, affected patients aged 18 to 65. Using RNA transcripts as the source, TCR beta CDR3 regions were amplified. When the TCR CDR3 underwent first-round RT-PCR, the HTBI primer set was used. TCRdb processed the multiplex PCR reads anew with MiXCR; each CDR3 protein has one entry. The sample yields fewer than 350,000 distinct CDR3 sequences, about 13% seen once. The germline CDR1 and CDR2 sequences are DFQATT and SNEGSKA (reference sequence). CDR3 length equals 17 residues. V dropped 0 bases and J dropped 1 base, with 16 bases sitting between them.

The sequence derives from a woman between 40 and 50 years old with Graves' hyperthyroidism. Sequenced: blood. This sequence joins TRBV20-1 and TRBJ2-1; D assignment may be TRBD1 or TRBD2 (6 bases each). The DNA for the CDR3 is TGCAGTGCTAGAGAGGCCCGCGGGACAAGTTCCTACAATGAGCAGTTCTTC. Translated, it gives CSAREARGTSSYNEQFF.